This is a list of T cell receptor beta chains from one sample in a study of technical replicates of blood from a few donors. The method was immunoSEQ multiplex PCR; TCRdb's version includes in-frame clones alone and lacks a portion of them. This sample has some 17,000 clones; approximately 86% occur once, and the top ten carry roughly 11%. The sample was PBMCs. The origin of the receptors is a human donor in good health. Both conserved end residues are part of each CDR3.

J,V,CDR3
TRBJ2-3,TRBV9,CASSVGTGTVTDTQYF
TRBJ2-1,TRBV29-1,CSVELLGRSYNEQFF
TRBJ2-1,TRBV27,CASSFRWDSSYNEQFF
TRBJ2-5,TRBV12-5,CASGLQEETQYF
TRBJ2-7,TRBV11-2,CASSLRGKSYEQYF
TRBJ2-3,TRBV7-2,CASSFFSGDTQYF
TRBJ1-1,TRBV27,CASSLSEGAGTEAFF
TRBJ2-1,TRBV5-4,CASSSPGQGQGMQFF
TRBJ2-1,TRBV5-1,CASSLDGGGPGDEQFF
TRBJ1-3,TRBV19,CASTDRAFSGNTIYF
TRBJ1-1,TRBV2,CASSQNLDRWTEAFF
TRBJ2-7,TRBV11-2,CASSVLAGSSYEQYF
TRBJ2-3,TRBV9,CASSVGGQGADTQYF
TRBJ2-1,TRBV7-2,CASTPGGGGSRDEQFF
TRBJ2-3,TRBV5-1,CASSFSPSTSTDTQYF
TRBJ2-7,TRBV30,CAWSVQLVYEQYF
TRBJ2-7,TRBV6-5,CASRLTSYAGYEQYF
TRBJ2-3,TRBV7-9,CASRDAGTASTDTQYF
TRBJ2-4,TRBV6-1,CASKLEAVAKNIQYF
TRBJ2-3,TRBV5-1,CASSLEQGADTQYF
TRBJ2-7,TRBV7-8,CASSSRDRAFYEQYF
TRBJ2-1,TRBV7-2,CASSSRTSGYNEQFF
TRBJ1-2,TRBV28,CATPRSGMRGYTF
TRBJ1-3,TRBV5-5,CASSPGTSSGNTIYF
TRBJ2-2,TRBV10-3,CAIQRQGANTGELFF
TRBJ2-1,TRBV7-9,CASSLEGSGRNEQFF
TRBJ2-2,TRBV7-2,CASSLDGGDTGELFF
TRBJ2-7,TRBV7-2,CASSRTSGSYEQYF
TRBJ2-7,TRBV28,CASSTAGDGGPTRAYEQYF
TRBJ2-1,TRBV9,CASSPSSGGGSLLAPGFF
TRBJ2-1,TRBV6-1,CASSEGLAGYFDEQFF
TRBJ2-5,TRBV6-6,CASSPPGLADQETQYF
TRBJ2-3,TRBV4-2,CASSLVGPRQSQYF
TRBJ1-1,TRBV19,CASSTGLNTEAFF
TRBJ2-2,TRBV2,CASSDGNTGELFF
TRBJ2-3,TRBV11-2,CASSLGLAGGYTDTQYF
TRBJ2-3,TRBV13,CASSSRDSEAGDTQYF
TRBJ1-1,TRBV6-5,CASSYKAGVVSEAFF
TRBJ2-5,TRBV6-1,CASSPRGLGKETQYF
TRBJ2-7,TRBV5-4,CASSSPSGSGSYEQYF
TRBJ1-5,TRBV30,CAWSNRDGQPQHF